A single sample gave rise to the 19 T cell receptor beta chains below, sequenced in a study of Ad26.COV2.S vaccination and SARS-CoV-2 variants. Treatment in this sample: some 20 received Ad26.COV2.S at low or high dose, single or two shots; about five received placebo; per-sample allocation not given. Sample collection was performed on day 63 after the first vaccine or placebo injection. Clones were sequenced by immunoSEQ multiplex PCR, and TCRdb holds only the in-frame ones, with some missing. This table has over 400,000 clones, roughly 87% appearing once. This sample comprised peripheral blood, obtained in a trial of Ad26.COV2.S vaccine versus placebo. These receptors came from a person aged 18-65 years who received the Ad26.COV2.S COVID-19 vaccine or a placebo.

The genes are TRBV28 and TRBJ1-4, with unresolved D. Trimming pared 5 bases from V and 4 bases from J, leaving 14 bases between. Per the germline V gene, CDR1 is MDHEN and CDR2 is SYDVKM. The CDR3 loop spans 15 amino acids. CDR3 sequence reads: CASSNKYAGNEKLFF. In nucleotides, the CDR3 is TGTGCCAGCAGTAACAAGTACGCCGGTAATGAAAAACTGTTTTTT.

The chain has TRBV9 and TRBJ2-7; D tentatively reads TRBD1 or TRBD2 (5 bases each). The CDR3 has 15 amino acids. Trimming took off 3 bases at V and 1 base at J, with 14 bases between the two ends. Germline assignment: CDR1 SGDLS and CDR2 YYNGEE. Here the CDR3 DNA reads TGTGCCAGCAGCGCCGCCTGGGGACCGTCCTACGAGCAGTACTTC. This codes for CASSAAWGPSYEQYF.

V gene TRBV5-6 combines with J gene TRBJ2-1, with D tentatively TRBD2 (6 bases). Trimming cost V 3 bases and J 8 bases, with 15 bases left between them. In germline, CDR1 is SGHDT, CDR2 YYEEEE. This CDR3 has 14 amino acids. In DNA form, the CDR3 reads TGTGCCAGCAGCTGGACAACTAGCCCAGATGAGCAGTTCTTC. It encodes CASSWTTSPDEQFF.

The chain couples TRBV2 to TRBJ2-3; 9 bases fit TRBD2. V lost 3 bases, J lost 4 bases, and 5 bases stayed unmatched. CDR1 SNHLY and CDR2 FYNNEI come from the germline V gene. CDR3 length: 15 residues. CDR3: CASSDRAGGSDTQYF. Written as DNA, the CDR3 is TGTGCCAGCAGTGATCGAGCGGGAGGTTCAGATACGCAGTATTTT.

This clone was seen just once. The V and J genes are TRBV7-9 and TRBJ2-1, with D possibly being TRBD1 (6 bases). Between the trimmed V and J ends, which lost 5 bases and 0 bases, there was a span of 20 bases. The germline V gene encodes CDR1 SEHNR and CDR2 FQNEAQ (reference sequence). The CDR3 sequence is 18 residues long. The CDR3 DNA follows: TGTGCCAGCAGCCCCCCCAGACAGGCTCACTTCTCCTACAATGAGCAGTTCTTC. This translates into CASSPPRQAHFSYNEQFF.

This clone has only a few counts. This rearrangement joins TRBV9 to TRBJ1-4; unclear D gene. The V gene lost 7 bases and the J gene lost 7 bases, with 8 bases spanning the gap. The CDR3 is made up of 11 amino acids. Germline assignment: CDR1 SGDLS and CDR2 YYNGEE. CDR3 coding DNA: TGTGCCAGCGGGGAGGGTGAAAAACTGTTTTTT. Residues: CASGEGEKLFF. Full variable domain (outside the CDR3, taken from reference TRBV9 and TRBJ1-4): DSGVTQTPKHLITATGQRVTLRCSPRSGDLSVYWYQQSLDQGLQFLIQYYNGEERAKGNILERFSAQQFPDLHSELNLSSLELGDSALYFCASGEGEKLFFGSGTQLSVL.

This clone has more than one count but fewer than ten. The rearrangement uses TRBV18 and TRBJ1-1; TRBD1 matches at 9 bases. From germline, CDR1 is KGHSH and CDR2 LQKENI. V shed 2 bases and J 5 bases; nucleotides not matched to a gene: 6. This CDR3 is 15 amino acids long. The CDR3 here is CASSPNTGGLTEAFF. The DNA of the CDR3 is TGTGCCAGCTCACCAAATACAGGGGGCCTGACTGAAGCTTTCTTT. Full variable domain (rest looked up from reference TRBV18 and TRBJ1-1): NAGVMQNPRHLVRRRGQEARLRCSPMKGHSHVYWYRQLPEEGLKFMVYLQKENIIDESGMPKERFSAEFPKEGPSILRIQQVVRGDSAAYFCASSPNTGGLTEAFFGQGTRLTVV.

The V gene is TRBV16, the J gene TRBJ2-2; D may match TRBD1 or TRBD2 (5 bases each). CDR1 is KGHSY and CDR2 is FQNENV in the germline V gene. The CDR3 has 16 residues. With 4 bases removed from V and 2 bases from J, the gap between germline ends came to 14 bases. CDR3: CASSPHGTINTGELFF. Written as DNA, the CDR3 is TGTGCCAGCAGCCCCCACGGGACGATAAACACCGGGGAGCTGTTTTTT.

The chain combines TRBV10-3 with TRBJ2-5; TRBD2 agrees at 11 bases. This CDR3 is built from 15 residues. Per the germline V gene, CDR1 is ENHRY and CDR2 is SYGVKD. V gave up 4 bases and J gave up 1 base; unmatched junction bases: 2. The CDR3, as DNA: TGTGCCATCAGTGGGACTAGCGGGTTCCAAGAGACCCAGTACTTC. It translates to CAISGTSGFQETQYF.

The chain recombines TRBV4-3 with TRBJ2-7; maybe TRBD2 (7 bases). Between the trimmed V and J ends, which lost 0 bases and 3 bases, there was a span of 12 bases. CDR1 is LGHNA and CDR2 is YSLEER in the germline V gene. The CDR3 runs 15 residues. The CDR3: CASSQDSGGFYEQYF. The CDR3 nucleotides read TGCGCCAGCAGCCAAGATTCGGGGGGCTTCTACGAGCAGTACTTC.

The rearrangement uses TRBV2 and TRBJ2-5, with TRBD2 matching 10 bases. The CDR3 covers 15 residues. Germline V CDR1 and CDR2: SNHLY, FYNNEI. V gave up 4 bases and J gave up 5 bases; unmatched junction bases: 7. As DNA, the CDR3 is TGTGCCAGCAGTGCTAGCGGGGGACCTTGGGAGACCCAGTACTTC. Protein product: CASSASGGPWETQYF. The full variable domain, completed using reference TRBV2 and TRBJ2-5, is EPEVTQTPSHQVTQMGQEVILRCVPISNHLYFYWYRQILGQKVEFLVSFYNNEISEKSEIFDDQFSVERPDGSNFTLKIRSTKLEDSAMYFCASSASGGPWETQYFGPGTRLLVL.

The V call is TRBV11-2, the J call TRBJ1-4; no clear D gene. V gave up 5 bases and J gave up 8 bases, with 9 bases separating them. Germline-derived CDR1 and CDR2 are SGHAT and FQNNGV. CDR3 length equals 12 residues. The CDR3, as DNA: TGTGCCAGCAGCCGGAAGGGCGAAAAACTGTTTTTT. Translating it yields CASSRKGEKLFF.

The V call is TRBV7-6, the J call TRBJ2-1; 10 nucleotides align to TRBD1. The CDR3 consists of 19 residues. Unmatched junction bases numbered 12, after V lost 4 bases and J lost 0 bases. From germline, CDR1 is SGHVS and CDR2 FNYEAQ. The CDR3 DNA reads TGTGCCAGCAGCTCCCTAGACAGGGGGCAAGTGGGCTCCTACAATGAGCAGTTCTTC. Residues: CASSSLDRGQVGSYNEQFF.

This clone was seen just once. This rearrangement joins TRBV10-3 to TRBJ2-7; 8 bases match TRBD1. The CDR3 totals 13 residues. The ends lost 4 bases at V and 6 bases at J; junction bases unmatched: 5. Germline values: CDR1 ENHRY, CDR2 SYGVKD. DNA for the CDR3: TGTGCCATCAGTGCCGGACAGGGCCTCGAGCAGTACTTC. Its translation: CAISAGQGLEQYF.

This chain joins TRBV2 and TRBJ2-3; 7 bases align to TRBD2. V dropped 3 bases and J dropped 2; count of bases not matched to a gene: 5. The CDR3 runs to 15 residues. Per germline, CDR1 SNHLY and CDR2 FYNNEI. This CDR3 reads CASSELAANTDTQYF. The CDR3 DNA follows: TGTGCCAGCAGTGAGCTAGCGGCCAACACAGATACGCAGTATTTT.

V is TRBV27 and J is TRBJ2-7; 8 positions match TRBD1. CDR3 size: 14 residues. The ends lost 5 bases at V and 7 bases at J; junction bases unmatched: 10. Germline assignment: CDR1 MNHEY and CDR2 SMNVEV (reference sequence). The CDR3 DNA is TGTGCCAGCAGTACAGGACAGGGTCCGAGGGAGCAGTACTTC. This gives the protein CASSTGQGPREQYF.

The chain carries TRBV7-9 and TRBJ2-1, with D uncertain. The germline V gene has CDR1 SEHNR and CDR2 FQNEAQ (reference sequence). The CDR3 contains 15 residues. Trimming cost V 5 bases and J 0 bases, with 11 bases left between them. CDR3 region: CASSTSESSYNEQFF. CDR3 DNA sequence: TGTGCCAGCAGCACGAGCGAGAGCTCCTACAATGAGCAGTTCTTC.

The chain recombines TRBV28 with TRBJ2-5, with D maybe TRBD1 (6 bases). CDR1 MDHEN and CDR2 SYDVKM come from the germline V gene. The germline V and J ends were trimmed by 5 bases and 3 bases, with 13 bases remaining between them. This CDR3 comprises 14 residues. CDR3 region: CASSLGQTKETQYF. For the CDR3, the DNA is TGTGCCAGCAGTCTCGGACAGACTAAAGAGACCCAGTACTTC.

Of note for this clone: Different DNA sequences within this sample yield the same CDR3. The chain joins TRBV28 to TRBJ2-5; the match to TRBD2 covers 7 bases. The junction had 1 base not matched to a gene; V was cut back by 3 bases and J by 3 bases. The CDR3 covers 13 residues. From germline, CDR1 is MDHEN and CDR2 SYDVKM. The CDR3 sequence is CASSLGGEETQYF. CDR3 coding DNA: TGTGCCAGCAGTTTGGGAGGGGAAGAGACCCAGTACTTC.